The clone carrying this T cell receptor (beta chain) has only a few counts. Its antigen is unidentified. The PCR had 60 Vbeta and 13 Jbeta primers. TCRdb keeps only in-frame clones here, not all; method: immunoSEQ multiplex PCR. This table has 97,000 or so clones, around a tenth appearing once. The data are from a study of cytomegalovirus exposure and HLA in healthy donors. Study results and limitations: Previous analysis showed most TCR beta V segments were productive about 87% or about 30% of the time. Roughly even sequencing depth across donors was the assumption behind the presence/absence analyses. Indistinguishability led to the exclusion of some V segments, TRBV6-2 and TRBV6-3 included. Another analysis was done later, and it associated more than 15,000 TCR beta sequences with HLA alleles at 0.05 false discovery rate.

The trim removed 6 bases at V and 4 bases at J, leaving 9 bases unmatched. The V gene's germline CDR1 is MNHEY and CDR2 SVGAGI. The CDR3 is 15 residues long. The TCR originated in a man between 45 and 60 years old in good health and CMV-seropositive. What was sequenced was PBMCs. The chain is built from TRBV6-5 and TRBJ2-7; TRBD2 aligns across 10 bases. DNA of the CDR3: TGTGCCAGCAGCAACAGCGGGAGGGCCAATTACGAGCAGTACTTC. This codes for CASSNSGRANYEQYF.